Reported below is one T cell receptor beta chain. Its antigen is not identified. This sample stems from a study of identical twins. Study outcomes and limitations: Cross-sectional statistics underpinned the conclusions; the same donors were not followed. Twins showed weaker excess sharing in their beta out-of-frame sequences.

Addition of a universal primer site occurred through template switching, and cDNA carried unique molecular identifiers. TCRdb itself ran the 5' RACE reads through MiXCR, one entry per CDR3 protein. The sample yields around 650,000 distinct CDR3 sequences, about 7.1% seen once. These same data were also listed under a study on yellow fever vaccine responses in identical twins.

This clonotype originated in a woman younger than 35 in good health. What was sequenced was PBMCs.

The CDR3 protein is CASSLAPTGAPNEKLFF. CDR3 DNA: TGTGCCAGCAGCTTAGCGCCGACAGGGGCGCCTAATGAAAAACTGTTTTTT. The chain has TRBV7-9 and TRBJ1-4, with 8 bases lining up with TRBD1. Germline V gives CDR1 SEHNR, CDR2 FQNEAQ (reference sequence). Trimming took 0 bases from V and 3 from J; bases not matched to a gene: 6. There are 17 residues in the CDR3.